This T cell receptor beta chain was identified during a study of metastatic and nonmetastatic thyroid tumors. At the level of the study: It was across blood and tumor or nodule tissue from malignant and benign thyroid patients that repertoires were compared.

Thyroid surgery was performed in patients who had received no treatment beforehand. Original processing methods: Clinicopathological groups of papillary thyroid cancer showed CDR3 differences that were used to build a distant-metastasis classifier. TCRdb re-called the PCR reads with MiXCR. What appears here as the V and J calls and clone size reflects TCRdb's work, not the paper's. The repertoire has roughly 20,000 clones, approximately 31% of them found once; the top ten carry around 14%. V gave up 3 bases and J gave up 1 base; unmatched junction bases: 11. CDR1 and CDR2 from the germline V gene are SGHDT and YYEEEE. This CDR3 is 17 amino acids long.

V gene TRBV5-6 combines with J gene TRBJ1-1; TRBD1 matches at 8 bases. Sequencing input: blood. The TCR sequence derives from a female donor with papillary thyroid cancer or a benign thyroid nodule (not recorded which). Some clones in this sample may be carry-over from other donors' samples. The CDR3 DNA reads TGTGCCAGCAGCTGGGGAGGGCAGGGGGCAGGGAACACTGAAGCTTTCTTT. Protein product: CASSWGGQGAGNTEAFF.